This T cell receptor (beta chain) appears in the sequencing data of a study of Graves' ophthalmopathy and Graves' hyperthyroidism. Study-wide findings and caveats: Detection in blood was also observed for most expanded thyroid clonotypes above 0.001 frequency.

Researchers took RNA transcripts and amplified TCR beta CDR3 regions from them. First-round RT-PCR relied on HTBI primers, and a second-round multiplex PCR came next. TCRdb passed the multiplex PCR reads through MiXCR, listing each CDR3 protein once. The table shows about 220,000 distinct CDR3 sequences, with 20% to 25% occurring only once. V was pared by 9 bases and J by 1 base, with 12 bases between. The CDR3 is made up of 13 amino acids. Germline CDR1 is SEHNR and CDR2 is FQNEAQ (reference sequence). A note on this clonotype: Antigen specificity is unknown.

The chain joins TRBV7-9 to TRBJ1-1; TRBD1 might be the D (5 bases). This TCR was sampled from a woman aged 50 to 60 with Graves' ophthalmopathy. Sequences were obtained from peripheral blood. This CDR3 is CASNAGSNTEAFF. The CDR3 nucleotides read TGTGCCAGTAACGCAGGGTCGAACACTGAAGCTTTCTTT.